These 21 T cell receptor beta chains share one sample of origin, sequenced in a study of control samples from healthy donors and cancer patients. The method was immunoSEQ multiplex PCR; TCRdb's version includes in-frame clones alone and lacks a portion of them. The sample includes about 410,000 clones, 90% of them seen just once. Sequencing input: PBMCs. The source is a man aged 40-55 years with head and neck cancer.

This chain connects TRBV7-9 to TRBJ1-5; 7 bases match TRBD1. CDR3 length equals 15 residues. Germline lookup yields CDR1 SEHNR and CDR2 FQNEAQ (reference sequence). The ends lost 2 bases at V and 8 bases at J; junction bases unmatched: 9. The CDR3 loop is CASSLQGGAGEPQHF. CDR3 nucleotides: TGTGCCAGCAGCTTACAGGGGGGTGCGGGTGAGCCCCAGCATTTT.

About this clone: This sample includes further DNA sequences coding for the same CDR3. The chain is built from TRBV7-6 and TRBJ2-7; D may be TRBD1 (5 bases). This CDR3 contains 12 residues. V shed 2 bases and J shed 3 bases, with 5 bases lying between them. Looked up from germline, CDR1 is SGHVS and CDR2 is FNYEAQ. For the CDR3, the DNA is TGTGCCAGCAGCTTACAGGGCTACGAGCAGTACTTC. It yields the protein CASSLQGYEQYF.

V gene TRBV4-2 combines with J gene TRBJ2-7; D gene unclear. The V gene lost 4 bases and the J gene lost 2 bases, with 15 bases spanning the gap. CDR1 is LGHNA and CDR2 is YNFKEQ in the germline V gene. The CDR3 is 15 amino acids. The CDR3 nucleotides are TGTGCCAGCAGCCTAGGAACCGGGTTCGCCTACGAGCAGTACTTC. This sequence encodes CASSLGTGFAYEQYF.

Turning to this clone: This CDR3 is also generated by other DNA sequences in the sample. CDR3 bases: TGTGCCAGCAGCGTGGGACAGGGCACAGATACGCAGTATTTT. As protein: CASSVGQGTDTQYF. The gene calls are TRBV9 and TRBJ2-3; TRBD1 aligns across 8 bases. Germline V CDR1 and CDR2: SGDLS, YYNGEE. The CDR3 totals 14 residues. V trimming: 2 bases; J trimming: 1 base; junction bases outside the gene matches: 0.

The V and J genes are TRBV9 and TRBJ2-3, with TRBD1 identical over 7 bases. The CDR3 has 16 amino acids. Looked up from germline, CDR1 is SGDLS and CDR2 is YYNGEE. The J segment lost 2 bases and the V segment lost 3 bases, leaving 9 bases of the junction unmatched. The CDR3 DNA reads as TGTGCCAGCAGCGCCTGGGACAGCCTCTCCACAGATACGCAGTATTTT. Encoded protein: CASSAWDSLSTDTQYF.

This clone occurred a few times. The V gene is TRBV18, the J gene TRBJ2-5; TRBD2 aligns across 9 bases. The ends lost 1 base at V and 1 base at J; junction bases unmatched: 4. The CDR3 has 16 amino acids. Germline CDR1 KGHSH, CDR2 LQKENI. The DNA for the CDR3 is TGTGCCAGCTCACCACTGGCGGGAGGGTCCCAAGAGACCCAGTACTTC. Protein product: CASSPLAGGSQETQYF.

The chain joins TRBV5-4 to TRBJ2-3, with a tentative D call TRBD2 (6 bases). The CDR3 has 13 amino acids. V gave up 3 bases and J gave up 6 bases, with 11 bases separating them. Germline assignment: CDR1 SGHNT and CDR2 YYREEE (reference sequence). The CDR3 sequence is CASSSGGRDTQYF. The CDR3, as DNA: TGTGCCAGCAGCTCCGGAGGGCGCGATACGCAGTATTTT.

This chain joins TRBV18 and TRBJ2-3; D might be TRBD2 (6 bases). The CDR3 spans 16 residues. Trimming took 3 bases from V and 0 from J, leaving 13 bases between them. Germline values: CDR1 KGHSH, CDR2 LQKENI. The CDR3 sequence is CASSPPGAESTDTQYF. In DNA, the CDR3 is TGTGCCAGCTCACCGCCGGGAGCGGAGAGCACAGATACGCAGTATTTT. The full variable domain, in which reference TRBV18 and TRBJ2-3 provide the parts outside the CDR3, is NAGVMQNPRHLVRRRGQEARLRCSPMKGHSHVYWYRQLPEEGLKFMVYLQKENIIDESGMPKERFSAEFPKEGPSILRIQQVVRGDSAAYFCASSPPGAESTDTQYFGPGTRLTVL.

The J gene is TRBJ1-5, the V gene TRBV2; 9 bases match TRBD1. Germline V CDR1 and CDR2: SNHLY, FYNNEI. The CDR3 extends over 14 amino acids. The ends lost 7 bases at V and 5 bases at J; junction bases unmatched: 6. CDR3: CASTEGQGYQPQHF. CDR3 nucleotide sequence: TGTGCCAGCACCGAGGGACAGGGCTATCAGCCCCAGCATTTT.

The V gene is TRBV6-5, the J gene TRBJ1-6, with a tentative D call TRBD1 (5 bases). V was pared by 8 bases and J by 0 bases, with 8 bases between. The germline V gene encodes CDR1 MNHEY and CDR2 SVGAGI. The CDR3 loop spans 14 amino acids. The CDR3 region is CASGGGSYNSPLHF. CDR3 bases: TGTGCCAGCGGCGGGGGCTCCTATAATTCACCCCTCCACTTT.

The CDR3 loop reads CASKRYGGNGYTF. In nucleotides, the CDR3 is TGTGCCAGCAAGCGATACGGGGGGAATGGCTACACCTTC. The genes are TRBV28 and TRBJ1-2, with D tentatively TRBD1 (5 bases). Germline V gene data show CDR1 as MDHEN and CDR2 as SYDVKM. CDR3 length: 13 residues. The ends were cut back, 7 bases at V and 6 bases at J, with 15 bases in the middle.

The chain is built from TRBV6-5 and TRBJ1-2, with D perhaps matching TRBD1 (6 bases). Germline V CDR1 and CDR2: MNHEY, SVGAGI. The V end lost 6 bases, the J end lost 6 bases, and 17 bases lay between the germline ends. The CDR3 is 14 amino acids. CDR3 sequence (DNA): TGTGCCAGCAGCCGACAGGCCCTAGGAGATGGCTACACCTTC. Protein product: CASSRQALGDGYTF.

The CDR3 sequence: CATSDSTGGSSGELFF. In DNA, the CDR3 is TGTGCCACCAGTGACTCGACAGGGGGCTCTTCCGGGGAGCTGTTTTTT. The chain employs TRBV24-1 and TRBJ2-2; TRBD1 aligns across 10 bases. Germline CDR1 is KGHDR and CDR2 is SFDVKD. CDR3 length: 16 amino acids. V was clipped by 4 bases and J by 6 bases; unmatched bases: 7.

The chain employs TRBV9 and TRBJ2-5; 7 bases match TRBD2. In germline, CDR1 is SGDLS, CDR2 YYNGEE. The CDR3 runs to 14 residues. V was pared by 0 bases and J by 4 bases, with 3 bases of the junction left unmatched. The CDR3 DNA reads TGTGCCAGCAGCGTAGGTGGGGAGGGAGAGACCCAGTACTTC. It encodes CASSVGGEGETQYF.

This clone was counted ten times or more. CDR3 amino acids: CASSRQGANEKLFF. The CDR3 bases are TGTGCCAGCTCCAGACAGGGGGCTAATGAAAAACTGTTTTTT. The V call is TRBV18, the J call TRBJ1-4; 9 positions agree with TRBD1. Trimming cost V 6 bases and J 3 bases; bases outside gene matches: 2. This CDR3 is built from 14 residues. Germline-derived CDR1 and CDR2 are KGHSH and LQKENI.

The rearrangement uses TRBV5-1 and TRBJ1-4, with TRBD1 matching over 8 bases. The germline V gene has CDR1 SGHRS and CDR2 YFSETQ. This CDR3 spans 15 amino acids. With 3 bases clipped from V and 12 bases from J, the junction kept 13 bases outside the gene matches. The CDR3 here is CASSSRTGRGGQLFF. The CDR3 region has the DNA TGCGCCAGCAGCTCGAGGACAGGGAGAGGCGGACAACTGTTTTTT.

The chain employs TRBV30 and TRBJ1-1; no definite D call. Germline V gives CDR1 GTSNPN, CDR2 SVGIG (reference sequence). The CDR3 is 11 amino acids. V lost 0 bases to trimming and J lost 4 bases, with 3 bases between them. The CDR3 loop is CAWSVGTEAFF. CDR3 coding DNA: TGTGCCTGGAGTGTGGGCACTGAAGCTTTCTTT.

This rearrangement joins TRBV6-2 or TRBV6-3 to TRBJ1-6; perhaps TRBD1 as D (5 bases). Between the trimmed V and J ends, which lost 5 bases and 8 bases, there was a span of 19 bases. This CDR3 comprises 16 residues. CDR1 is MNHEY and CDR2 is SVGEGT in the germline V gene. CDR3 sequence reads: CASSVLGTTRDSPLHF. The CDR3 coding sequence is TGTGCCAGCAGTGTCCTAGGGACTACCCGGGATTCACCCCTCCACTTT.

The genes are TRBV6-2 or TRBV6-3 and TRBJ2-2; D may be TRBD1 or TRBD2 (5 bases each). The CDR3 covers 16 residues. Germline V gives CDR1 MNHEY, CDR2 SVGEGT. Trimming removed 0 bases from V and 4 bases from J, with 12 bases in between. For the CDR3, the DNA is TGTGCCAGCAGTTACTCGGCAGGGAGAGGCACCGGGGAGCTGTTTTTT. Translation gives CASSYSAGRGTGELFF.

In this sample, this clone turned up a few times. The chain employs TRBV6-1 and TRBJ2-2; 10 bases map to TRBD2. The CDR3 sequence is 15 residues long. Germline lookup yields CDR1 MNHNS and CDR2 SASEGT. V was pared by 2 bases and J by 3 bases, with 0 bases of the junction left unmatched. In DNA, the CDR3 is TGTGCCAGCAGTGAACTAGCGGGAGACACCGGGGAGCTGTTTTTT. The encoded protein is CASSELAGDTGELFF.

J is TRBJ2-3 and V is TRBV6-6; D is unclear. Between the trimmed V and J ends, which lost 2 bases and 2 bases, there was a span of 2 bases. The CDR3 is 12 residues long. Germline V gene sequence: CDR1 MNHNY, CDR2 SVGAGI (reference sequence). The CDR3 nucleotides read TGTGCCAGCAGTTACGACACAGATACGCAGTATTTT. Amino acids: CASSYDTDTQYF.